This TCR beta chain was profiled in a study of blood T cell repertoires in COVID-19. Study as a whole: Acute and convalescent COVID-19 specimens originated in the United States, Italy and Spain.

The table came from immunoSEQ multiplex PCR; TCRdb's copy has only in-frame clones and leaves some out. The sample holds about 270,000 clones, roughly 90% seen once. The CDR3 length is 15 residues. J gave up 6 bases and V 6 bases, and 4 bases lay outside the gene matches. CDR1 and CDR2 (germline): MGHDK, SYGVNS. Assignments of participants to cohorts depended upon their own reported clinical history. The receptor was isolated from a woman aged 50 to 60 who had recovered from COVID-19. The chain is built from TRBV25-1 and TRBJ1-6; 11 bases fit TRBD1. The sample taken for sequencing was PBMCs or T cells enriched from blood (not recorded which). The CDR3 DNA reads TGTGCCAGCAGAGGACAGGGGGCGGTTAATTCACCCCTCCACTTT. Protein: CASRGQGAVNSPLHF.